These 2 T cell receptor beta chains were sequenced from one sample in a study of CD8+CD57+ T cells in acquired aplastic anemia. The use of genomic DNA as template underpinned the TCR beta VDJ and CDR3 profiling. TCRdb processed the reads anew with MiXCR; each CDR3 protein has one entry. The sample has about 160,000 distinct CDR3 sequences, 35% to 55% seen once. Sequencing was carried out using sorted CD4+, CD8+, or CD8+CD57+ T cells (not recorded which) from PBMCs. These TCRs come from a human donor in good health.

The rearrangement joins TRBV7-9 to TRBJ1-3, with D unresolved. Germline V gene lookup returns CDR1 SEHNR and CDR2 FQNEAQ (reference sequence). The CDR3 has 11 amino acids. Trimming removed 3 bases from V and 6 bases from J, with 3 bases in between. This CDR3 is CASSLENTIYF. As DNA, the CDR3 is TGTGCCAGCAGCTTGGAAAACACCATATATTTT.

This clonotype was recorded a few times. This rearrangement joins TRBV18 to TRBJ1-2; D ambiguous. CDR3 length: 16 amino acids. Per germline, CDR1 KGHSH and CDR2 LQKENI. Trimming pared 3 bases from V and 2 bases from J, leaving 16 bases between. The CDR3 sequence is CASSPSVQAENYGYTF. The CDR3 coding sequence is TGTGCCAGCTCACCGTCTGTCCAGGCGGAAAACTATGGCTACACCTTC.